This record looks at one T cell receptor beta chain sequence and its context. CDR1 and CDR2 from the germline V gene are SQVTM and ANQGSEA. J was trimmed by 5 bases and V by 7 bases; bases with no gene match: 8. CDR3 length: 13 amino acids. The sample comes from a study of technical replicates of blood from a handful of donors. Profiled with immunoSEQ multiplex PCR; TCRdb holds only in-frame clones, not every one. The sample holds tens of thousands of clones, approximately 83% seen once. The rearrangement links TRBV29-1 to TRBJ2-5; TRBD1 aligns across 9 bases. Sequencing input: PBMCs. The clonotype originates from a human donor in good health. Some clones in this sample may be carry-over from other donors' samples. The CDR3 here is CSAEGQGGETQYF. DNA for the CDR3: TGCAGCGCTGAGGGACAGGGCGGGGAGACCCAGTACTTC.